This T cell receptor (beta chain) was retrieved from a study of T cell repertoires in cytomegalovirus infection. In this sample, this clonotype turned up many times. The antigen is unknown. One entry per CDR3 protein, called by TCRdb with MiXCR from the reads. This table has some 480,000 distinct CDR3 sequences, 30% to 35% appearing once. From germline, CDR1 is SGHAT and CDR2 FQNNGV. V lost 1 base to trimming and J lost 8 bases, with 8 bases between them. The CDR3 is 13 amino acids. This sequence originates from a human donor in good health (CMV status not recorded). Some clones in this sample may be carry-over from other donors' samples. The input for sequencing was cultured PBMCs, taken from culture after CMV antigen stimulation. This rearrangement joins TRBV11-2 to TRBJ1-4; D is unclear. The CDR3 spells CASSLGTAEKLFF. CDR3 in DNA: TGTGCCAGCAGCTTAGGTACAGCCGAAAAACTGTTTTTT.